Below, 15 T cell receptor beta chains from the same sample are listed, as sequenced in a study of blood T cell repertoires in COVID-19. Assay: immunoSEQ multiplex PCR; the TCRdb copy retains only in-frame clones and omits some. The data contain hundreds of thousands of clones, around four fifths of them singletons. The sequenced material came from peripheral blood. The receptors shown here come from an elderly woman with acute or convalescent COVID-19.

As to this clone: Different DNA sequences within this sample yield the same CDR3. The V and J genes are TRBV3-1 (or the pseudogene TRBV3-2) and TRBJ1-1; D is perhaps TRBD1 (5 bases). Trimming removed 4 bases from V and 1 base from J, with 7 bases in between. The CDR3 sequence is 13 residues long. Germline CDR1 reads LGHDT; CDR2 reads YNNKEL (reference sequence). The CDR3 DNA is TGTGCCAGCAGCCCCGGGGGGAACACTGAAGCTTTCTTT. Its translation is CASSPGGNTEAFF.

This clone was found a few times. The V gene is TRBV2, the J gene TRBJ2-7; D is ambiguous. The ends were cut back, 8 bases at V and 0 bases at J, with 8 bases in the middle. This CDR3 has 12 residues. CDR1 and CDR2 from the germline V gene are SNHLY and FYNNEI. This CDR3 is CASSRSSYEQYF. DNA of the CDR3: TGTGCCAGCTCTCGGAGCTCCTACGAGCAGTACTTC.

The chain's CDR3 is CASRGLAGSTDTQYF. The CDR3 region has the DNA TGCGCCAGCAGAGGACTAGCGGGGAGCACAGATACGCAGTATTTT. V gene TRBV10-2 combines with J gene TRBJ2-3; 12 bases line up with TRBD2. The V and J ends lost 6 bases and 0 bases, in that order; junction bases with no gene match: 1. The CDR3 extends over 15 amino acids. Germline V gene lookup returns CDR1 WSHSY and CDR2 SAAADI.

The chain couples TRBV6-5 to TRBJ1-5; no clear D. Germline loops: CDR1 MNHEY, CDR2 SVGAGI. V dropped 6 bases and J dropped 6 bases, with 15 bases sitting between them. The CDR3 totals 14 residues. CDR3 DNA sequence: TGTGCCAGCAGATCCCGGGCCGCGGGTCAGCCCCAGCATTTT. Its protein is CASRSRAAGQPQHF.

The V and J genes are TRBV5-1 and TRBJ2-2; D is undetermined. Trimming shortened V by 1 base and J by 0 bases, and 7 bases separated the two germline ends. CDR3 length: 15 amino acids. CDR1 and CDR2 from the germline V gene are SGHRS and YFSETQ. CDR3 sequence reads: CASSLSVTNTGELFF. CDR3 in DNA: TGCGCCAGCAGCTTGTCAGTGACGAACACCGGGGAGCTGTTTTTT.

The chain links TRBV28 to TRBJ1-4; maybe TRBD1 (5 bases). Germline V CDR1 and CDR2: MDHEN, SYDVKM. Trimming shortened V by 5 bases and J by 7 bases, and 17 bases separated the two germline ends. There are 15 residues in the CDR3. The CDR3 region is CASSHTGSGSEKLFF. The CDR3 nucleotides read TGTGCCAGCAGTCACACCGGGTCAGGGTCTGAAAAACTGTTTTTT.

The chain is built from TRBV7-2 and TRBJ2-3; TRBD1 matches 8 bases. V lost 4 bases, J lost 3 bases, and 6 bases stayed unmatched. This CDR3 region has 15 residues. CDR1 and CDR2 from the germline V gene are SGHTA and FQGNSA. The DNA for the CDR3 is TGTGCCAGCAGCTCCAGACAGGGGCCTACAGATACGCAGTATTTT. Translated, it gives CASSSRQGPTDTQYF.

This chain links TRBV11-2 with TRBJ1-1; D is ambiguous. From germline, CDR1 is SGHAT and CDR2 FQNNGV. The CDR3 spans 12 residues. Trimming pared 5 bases from V and 1 base from J, leaving 5 bases between. In DNA, the CDR3 is TGTGCCAGCAGCCCCAAGAACACTGAAGCTTTCTTT. Its translation is CASSPKNTEAFF.

The chain uses TRBV3-1 (or the pseudogene TRBV3-2) and TRBJ1-1; D perhaps matches TRBD1 (6 bases). The CDR3 has 13 amino acids. V was pared by 6 bases and J by 2 bases, with 10 bases between. Germline V gene sequence: CDR1 LGHDT, CDR2 YNNKEL (reference sequence). The CDR3 DNA is TGTGCCAGCAGAGCGGACAGCAACACTGAAGCTTTCTTT. Translation gives CASRADSNTEAFF.

V gene TRBV5-8 combines with J gene TRBJ1-4; 7 bases are a match to TRBD1. The CDR3 loop spans 16 amino acids. The germline gives CDR1 SGHTS, CDR2 YDEGEE. With 3 bases clipped from V and 3 bases from J, the junction kept 8 bases outside the gene matches. CDR3 residues: CASSYSPGTANEKLFF. The CDR3 DNA sequence: TGTGCCAGCAGCTACTCCCCCGGGACAGCTAATGAAAAACTGTTTTTT.

The CDR3 is CASSLQIQGLYGYTF. The CDR3 DNA sequence: TGTGCCAGCAGCCTACAGATACAGGGCCTCTATGGCTACACCTTC. This chain links TRBV14 with TRBJ1-2, with a weak D call TRBD1 (6 bases). Germline V gives CDR1 SGHDN, CDR2 FVKESK. The CDR3 consists of 15 residues. V gave up 4 bases and J gave up 4 bases, with 16 bases separating them. The variable domain in full, completed from reference TRBV14 and TRBJ1-2, reads EAGVTQFPSHSVIEKGQTVTLRCDPISGHDNLYWYRRVMGKEIKFLLHFVKESKQDESGMPNNRFLAERTGGTYSTLKVQPAELEDSGVYFCASSLQIQGLYGYTFGSGTRLTVV.

V and J are TRBV3-1 (or the pseudogene TRBV3-2) and TRBJ2-7; 10 nucleotides line up with TRBD2. CDR3 length equals 13 residues. The V and J ends lost 8 bases and 6 bases, in that order; junction bases with no gene match: 7. In germline, CDR1 is LGHDT, CDR2 YNNKEL (reference sequence). The CDR3, as DNA: TGTGCCAGCCGTCTAGCGGGGGTATTCGAGCAGTACTTC. Protein product: CASRLAGVFEQYF.

This clone was picked up a small number of times. The chain joins TRBV6-2 or TRBV6-3 to TRBJ1-2; D call uncertain. Trimming removed 5 bases at V and 0 bases at J, with 10 bases between. The germline gives CDR1 MNHEY, CDR2 SVGEGT. The CDR3 is 14 residues long. The CDR3 bases are TGTGCCAGCAGTAGCTGGGGAGCTAACTATGGCTACACCTTC. This gives the protein CASSSWGANYGYTF.

Details on this clone: The same CDR3 can be traced to other DNA sequences in this sample. V usage is TRBV24-1 and J usage is TRBJ1-5; 7 bases match TRBD1. Germline CDR1 reads KGHDR; CDR2 reads SFDVKD. This CDR3 comprises 14 residues. The trim removed 7 bases at V and 1 base at J, leaving 3 bases unmatched. The CDR3 DNA follows: TGTGCCACCAGCGAGGGGGCGAGCAATCAGCCCCAGCATTTT. It specifies CATSEGASNQPQHF.

This clone was observed a single time. The chain recombines TRBV2 with TRBJ2-2, with 7 nucleotides matching TRBD2. J gave up 2 bases and V 6 bases, and 3 bases lay outside the gene matches. Germline V gene lookup returns CDR1 SNHLY and CDR2 FYNNEI. CDR3 size: 14 residues. The CDR3 DNA follows: TGTGCCAGCAGAGCGGGGCTAAACACCGGGGAGCTGTTTTTT. Translated: CASRAGLNTGELFF.